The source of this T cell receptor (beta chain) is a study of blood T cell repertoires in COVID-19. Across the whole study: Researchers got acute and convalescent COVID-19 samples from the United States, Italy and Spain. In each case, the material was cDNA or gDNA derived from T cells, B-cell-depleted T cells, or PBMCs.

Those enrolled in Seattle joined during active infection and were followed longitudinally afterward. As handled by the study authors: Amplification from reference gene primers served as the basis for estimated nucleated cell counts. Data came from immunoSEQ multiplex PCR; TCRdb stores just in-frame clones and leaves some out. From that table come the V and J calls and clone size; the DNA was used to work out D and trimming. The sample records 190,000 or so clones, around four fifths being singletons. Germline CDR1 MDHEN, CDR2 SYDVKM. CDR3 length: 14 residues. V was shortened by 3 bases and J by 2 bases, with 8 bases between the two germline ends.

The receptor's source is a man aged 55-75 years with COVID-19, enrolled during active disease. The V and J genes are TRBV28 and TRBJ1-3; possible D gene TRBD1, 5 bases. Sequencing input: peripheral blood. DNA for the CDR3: TGTGCCAGCAGTTTTTCGGGGGCTGGAAACACCATATATTTT. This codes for CASSFSGAGNTIYF.